Listed below are T cell receptor beta chains from one sample, sequenced in a study of spatial heterogeneity in lung cancer. In TCRdb, the 5' RACE reads were re-called with MiXCR into one record per CDR3 protein. This sample has some 13,000 distinct CDR3 sequences; about 4% occur once, and the top ten carry approximately 8.5%. This specimen consisted of lung tumor tissue, obtained at surgery. These receptors came from a male donor with early-stage non-small cell lung cancer. Each CDR3 is given with its conserved first and last residue. D genes are given only for firm matches. Clone size is not always given. Where it is, it says once, few, many or a class for expanded clones.

size	J	V	D	CDR3	DNA
many	TRBJ2-1	TRBV5-1	-	CASSFLGGNEQFF	TGCGCCAGCAGCTTTCTAGGGGGGAATGAGCAGTTCTTC
many	TRBJ1-1	TRBV6-5	-	CASSKGVITEAFF	TGTGCCAGCAGCAAGGGGGTTATCACTGAAGCTTTCTTT
few	TRBJ1-2	TRBV7-2	TRBD1	CASSQDRGTRGDTF	TGTGCCAGCAGCCAGGACAGGGGAACCCGTGGCGACACCTTC
many	TRBJ2-3	TRBV6-1	-	CASNKRGGSTDTQYF	TGTGCCAGCAATAAAAGGGGGGGGAGCACAGATACGCAGTATTTT
many	TRBJ2-1	TRBV15	-	CATSRDYGNEQFF	TGTGCCACCAGCAGAGATTATGGAAATGAGCAGTTCTTC
many	TRBJ2-2	TRBV3-1	-	CASSQQGRWTGELFF	TGTGCCAGCAGCCAACAGGGTAGATGGACCGGGGAGCTGTTTTTT
many	TRBJ1-2	TRBV7-9	-	CASSLGFWDYGYTF	TGTGCCAGCAGCTTAGGGTTTTGGGACTATGGCTACACCTTC
many	TRBJ2-3	TRBV5-1	-	CASSFQRSSTDTQYF	TGCGCCAGCAGCTTCCAGAGATCTAGCACAGATACGCAGTATTTT
many	TRBJ2-3	TRBV30	TRBD2	CAWKTGGRVEYF	TGTGCCTGGAAAACGGGAGGGCGAGTGGAGTATTTT
many	TRBJ1-2	TRBV5-8	-	CASSLDITYGYTF	TGTGCCAGCAGTTTGGACATCACCTATGGCTACACCTTC
-	TRBJ2-7	TRBV27	-	CASSLSRSSLTEQYF	TGTGCCAGCAGTTTATCACGGAGCTCCCTGACCGAGCAGTACTTC
many	TRBJ1-3	TRBV2	-	CASNQGSGNTIYF	TGTGCCAGCAATCAGGGTTCTGGAAACACCATATATTTT
many	TRBJ2-5	TRBV20-1	TRBD2	CSARSRGVAETQYF	TGCAGTGCTAGGTCTCGGGGGGTGGCTGAGACCCAGTACTTC
many	TRBJ1-1	TRBV11-2	-	CASSSGLPGTEAFF	TGTGCCAGCAGCTCGGGACTCCCGGGGACTGAAGCTTTCTTT
medium-sized	TRBJ2-1	TRBV9	-	CASSAPAGQSYNEQFF	TGTGCCAGCAGCGCTCCTGCGGGCCAATCCTACAATGAGCAGTTCTTC
many	TRBJ1-2	TRBV20-1	TRBD1	CSAVTGQNYGYTF	TGCAGTGCCGTCACGGGACAGAACTATGGCTACACCTTC